This T cell receptor (beta chain) stems from a study of lymphopenia after photon versus proton radiotherapy. Sequencing was performed with immunoSEQ multiplex PCR; in TCRdb, only in-frame clones are kept and a portion is missing. The repertoire holds roughly 53,000 clones, with about 86% as singletons. Whole-study results and caveats: After lymphocyte nadir, photon-treated repertoires showed oligoclonal expansion, especially CD8+ Temra. Relative stability marked proton patients; photon patients lost diversity and naive cells. Only patients who died were analyzed for survival; proton advantage is unproven. A bigger post-nadir fall in TCR diversity correlated inversely with survival time in deceased patients.

The length of the CDR3 is 18 residues. Deletions cut 3 bases from V and 3 bases from J, with 24 bases between. Germline V gene lookup returns CDR1 SGHDT and CDR2 YYEEEE. A word on this clone: Its antigen is currently unknown.

The V call is TRBV5-6, the J call TRBJ2-5; D might be TRBD2 (6 bases). The sequence was obtained from a man aged 50-60 years with gastric cancer. The sequencing here drew on peripheral blood, taken from a patient treated with photon-based radiotherapy. DNA for the CDR3: TGTGCCAGCAGCTCGATGGGTTTATTCGGGACTTTTAAAGAGACCCAGTACTTC. It is translated as CASSSMGLFGTFKETQYF.